This TCR beta chain was sequenced for a study of PD-1 blockade in classical Hodgkin lymphoma. Time point indicated: cycle 4 day 1 (C4D1), after 6 weeks of nivolumab. With no exception, relapse followed autologous stem cell transplantation in all patients, and brentuximab vedotin exposure varied. Produced via immunoSEQ multiplex PCR; TCRdb's table is partial and in-frame only. Here the sample spans tens of thousands of clones, under 95% being singletons. The junction had 4 bases not matched to a gene; V was cut back by 6 bases and J by 7 bases. This CDR3 is built from 13 residues. The germline V gene has CDR1 SQVTM and CDR2 ANQGSEA. Study results and limitations: Partial responders and progressors had significantly lower baseline TCR diversity.

Notes on this clone: Its target is unknown.

The V gene is TRBV29-1, the J gene TRBJ2-1, with 12 nucleotides matching TRBD2. This TCR was recovered from a human donor with classical Hodgkin lymphoma. Sequences were derived from peripheral blood mononuclear cells (PBMCs), sampled before the fourth cycle of nivolumab. DNA for the CDR3: TGCAGCGTCCTAGCGGGGGGGCCGAATGAGCAGTTCTTC. Protein: CSVLAGGPNEQFF.